This passage covers 25 T cell receptor beta chains from one sample sequenced in a study of CD8 T cells in ankylosing spondylitis. TCRdb recomputed calls from the 5' RACE reads with MiXCR, one row per CDR3 protein. The sample has about 240,000 distinct CDR3 sequences; about 9.1% are singletons. The source material was blood, either unsorted or a sorted T cell fraction (not recorded which). The receptor set was obtained from a male donor with ankylosing spondylitis or in good health (not recorded which).

Ten or more counts support this clonotype. This chain uses TRBV15 with TRBJ2-2; no reliable D call. The CDR3 sequence is 15 residues long. Germline CDR1 reads LNHNV; CDR2 reads YYDKDF (reference sequence). V shed 0 bases and J shed 6 bases, with 11 bases lying between them. The CDR3 spells CATSRDHLGSGELFF. The CDR3, as DNA: TGTGCCACCAGCAGAGATCATTTAGGGTCCGGGGAGCTGTTTTTT. The entire variable domain, with the rest obtained from reference TRBV15 and TRBJ2-2, is as follows: DAMVIQNPRYQVTQFGKPVTLSCSQTLNHNVMYWYQQKSSQAPKLLFHYYDKDFNNEADTPDNFQSRRPNTSFCFLDIRSPGLGDTAMYLCATSRDHLGSGELFFGEGSRLTVL.

This clonotype was detected many times. V usage is TRBV16 and J usage is TRBJ1-5, with TRBD1 as a possible D gene (5 bases). CDR3 length: 16 residues. V dropped 8 bases and J dropped 4 bases, with 21 bases sitting between them. Germline V gene lookup returns CDR1 KGHSY and CDR2 FQNENV. Here the CDR3 reads CASAHIGAAANQPQHF. In nucleotides, the CDR3 is TGTGCCAGCGCTCATATCGGGGCCGCCGCAAATCAGCCCCAGCATTTT. Complete variable domain (other parts from reference TRBV16 and TRBJ1-5): GEEVAQTPKHLVRGEGQKAKLYCAPIKGHSYVFWYQQVLKNEFKFLISFQNENVFDETGMPKERFSAKCLPNSPCSLEIQATKLEDSAVYFCASAHIGAAANQPQHFGDGTRLSIL.

This clonotype has at least ten counts. The genes are TRBV7-2 and TRBJ2-1; a possible D gene is TRBD2 (6 bases). V lost 7 bases, J lost 0 bases, and 19 bases lay in between. Germline values: CDR1 SGHTA, CDR2 FQGNSA. This CDR3 has 17 amino acids. CDR3 sequence reads: CASTKVGGGRSYNEQFF. DNA for the CDR3: TGTGCCAGCACCAAAGTGGGAGGAGGACGCTCCTACAATGAGCAGTTCTTC.

This clonotype was counted at least ten times. The V call is TRBV5-1, the J call TRBJ1-1; D perhaps matches TRBD1 (5 bases). This CDR3 is built from 14 residues. Between the trimmed V and J ends, which lost 5 bases and 0 bases, there was a span of 11 bases. Germline V gene sequence: CDR1 SGHRS, CDR2 YFSETQ. The chain's CDR3 is CASRQDRLNTEAFF. The CDR3, as DNA: TGCGCCAGCAGACAGGACCGATTGAACACTGAAGCTTTCTTT.

This clonotype has more than one count but fewer than ten. Here the CDR3 DNA reads TGCGCCAGCAGGCCCATGGCAGGGGATCGTCAGCCCCAGCATTTT. Encoded protein: CASRPMAGDRQPQHF. The chain uses TRBV5-1 and TRBJ1-5; tentatively, D is TRBD1 (6 bases). Per germline, CDR1 SGHRS and CDR2 YFSETQ. CDR3 length: 15 residues. V was pared by 5 bases and J by 6 bases, with 18 bases between.

This clonotype occurred many times. The V and J genes are TRBV29-1 and TRBJ2-1, with 9 bases lining up with TRBD2. The germline V gene encodes CDR1 SQVTM and CDR2 ANQGSEA. The CDR3 consists of 15 residues. With 7 bases clipped from V and 0 bases from J, the junction kept 7 bases outside the gene matches. CDR3 sequence reads: CSAVAGALSYNEQFF. The CDR3 DNA reads TGCAGCGCTGTAGCGGGGGCCCTCTCCTACAATGAGCAGTTCTTC.

The sample holds many counts of this clonotype. The chain's CDR3 is CASSVGGYEQYF. Written as DNA, the CDR3 is TGCGCCAGCAGCGTAGGGGGATACGAGCAGTACTTC. V and J are TRBV5-1 and TRBJ2-7; D perhaps matches TRBD1 (6 bases). CDR1 and CDR2 from the germline V gene are SGHRS and YFSETQ. This CDR3 spans 12 amino acids. V lost 4 bases to trimming and J lost 4 bases, with 9 bases between them.

This clonotype was found many times. CDR3 in amino acids: CSGGWGQASEAFF. CDR3 DNA: TGCAGCGGGGGATGGGGGCAGGCTTCTGAAGCTTTCTTT. The rearrangement links TRBV29-1 to TRBJ1-1; D may be TRBD1 (6 bases). The ends were cut back, 7 bases at V and 6 bases at J, with 18 bases in the middle. CDR3 size: 13 residues. Germline V CDR1 and CDR2: SQVTM, ANQGSEA.

In the case of this clonotype: A much larger clone lies one base from this, so it may be a read error. The genes are TRBV7-9 and TRBJ1-5; D is uncertain. Germline lookup yields CDR1 SEHNR and CDR2 FQNEAQ (reference sequence). Trimming cost V 5 bases and J 1 base, with 9 bases left between them. The CDR3 extends over 14 amino acids. Here the CDR3 reads CASSHCGSNQPQHF. Here the CDR3 DNA reads TGTGCCAGCAGCCACTGCGGAAGCAATCAGCCCCAGCATTTT.

This clonotype has at least ten counts. This chain joins TRBV9 and TRBJ2-2; D ambiguous. Germline V gene lookup returns CDR1 SGDLS and CDR2 YYNGEE. V lost 0 bases to trimming and J lost 1 base, with 10 bases between them. This CDR3 is 16 amino acids long. This CDR3 is CASSVGQGMNTGELFF. The DNA for the CDR3 is TGTGCCAGCAGCGTAGGGCAAGGGATGAACACCGGGGAGCTGTTTTTT.

In this sample, this clonotype turned up many times. V is TRBV6-2 or TRBV6-3 and J is TRBJ1-5, with no clear D. V lost 6 bases, J lost 0 bases, and 15 bases lay in between. The CDR3 loop spans 16 amino acids. CDR1 and CDR2 (germline): MNHEY, SVGEGT. CDR3 nucleotide sequence: TGTGCCAGCAGAGGAGTGGGTCAAAATAGCAATCAGCCCCAGCATTTT. Translating gives CASRGVGQNSNQPQHF.

This clonotype was seen at least ten times. The CDR3 DNA sequence: TGTGCCACCAGTGATGGTGACTACACAGATACGCAGTATTTT. Residues: CATSDGDYTDTQYF. The chain recombines TRBV24-1 with TRBJ2-3, with D perhaps TRBD2 (5 bases). The CDR3 is made up of 14 amino acids. Trimming removed 3 bases at V and 2 bases at J, with 8 bases between. Germline V gives CDR1 KGHDR, CDR2 SFDVKD.

This clonotype was found many times. The J gene is TRBJ2-7, the V gene TRBV11-2, with 8 bases matching TRBD2. V shed 1 base, J shed 3 bases, and the junction held 2 bases outside the gene matches. Germline V gene sequence: CDR1 SGHAT, CDR2 FQNNGV. This CDR3 has 14 amino acids. CDR3: CASSLAGGDYEQYF. CDR3 in DNA: TGTGCCAGCAGCTTAGCGGGAGGGGACTACGAGCAGTACTTC.

The sample holds many counts of this clonotype. The chain uses TRBV6-2 or TRBV6-3 and TRBJ2-2; the D call may be TRBD1 or TRBD2 (6 bases each). Germline-derived CDR1 and CDR2 are MNHEY and SVGEGT. This CDR3 contains 15 residues. V lost 8 bases to trimming and J lost 4 bases, with 17 bases between them. CDR3 loop: CASREIGGGTGELFF. Written as DNA, the CDR3 is TGTGCCAGCCGTGAAATAGGGGGAGGCACCGGGGAGCTGTTTTTT.

This clonotype was found many times. The J gene is TRBJ1-5, the V gene TRBV20-1, with 7 bases fitting TRBD1. CDR1 is DFQATT, CDR2 SNEGSKA, per germline (reference sequence). This CDR3 spans 14 amino acids. V dropped 0 bases and J dropped 2; count of bases not matched to a gene: 1. The CDR3 reads CSAREDRGNQPQHF. In DNA form, the CDR3 reads TGCAGTGCTAGAGAAGACAGGGGCAATCAGCCCCAGCATTTT.

Ten or more counts support this clonotype. V is TRBV29-1 and J is TRBJ2-3, with D possibly being TRBD1 or TRBD2 (5 bases each). Germline V gene data show CDR1 as SQVTM and CDR2 as ANQGSEA. The CDR3 contains 17 residues. The ends were cut back, 7 bases at V and 0 bases at J, with 23 bases in the middle. The CDR3 sequence is CSAHPQRGAASTDTQYF. CDR3 DNA: TGCAGCGCCCACCCGCAGAGGGGAGCGGCTAGCACAGATACGCAGTATTTT.

This clonotype was counted at least ten times. This chain links TRBV12-3 or TRBV12-4 with TRBJ1-1; 7 nucleotides agree with TRBD1. The CDR3 has 15 amino acids. V lost 6 bases to trimming and J lost 1 base; unmatched junction nucleotides: 8. For the CDR3, the DNA is TGTGCCAGCAGCCCTACCAGGGGGGGGAACACTGAAGCTTTCTTT. Translated, it gives CASSPTRGGNTEAFF.

This clonotype has ten or more counts. The chain couples TRBV5-1 to TRBJ2-1; 7 bases are shared with TRBD2. This CDR3 contains 15 residues. Trimming cost V 4 bases and J 5 bases; bases outside gene matches: 9. Germline assignment: CDR1 SGHRS and CDR2 YFSETQ. The CDR3 spells CASSLGLAVNNEQFF. The CDR3 DNA is TGCGCCAGCAGCCTGGGGCTAGCGGTGAACAATGAGCAGTTCTTC. Filled out from reference TRBV5-1 and TRBJ2-1, the complete variable domain reads KAGVTQTPRYLIKTRGQQVTLSCSPISGHRSVSWYQQTPGQGLQFLFEYFSETQRNKGNFPGRFSGRQFSNSRSEMNVSTLELGDSALYLCASSLGLAVNNEQFFGPGTRLTVL.

This clonotype has just a few counts. This chain connects TRBV7-2 to TRBJ2-7; D is ambiguous. CDR3 length: 13 residues. V gave up 4 bases and J gave up 2 bases, with 9 bases separating them. CDR1 and CDR2 (germline): SGHTA, FQGNSA. CDR3 sequence: CASSSWRTYEQYF. The CDR3 region has the DNA TGTGCCAGCAGCTCGTGGCGGACCTACGAGCAGTACTTC.

As for this clonotype: No conserved phenylalanine or tryptophan is present at the end of the CDR3, so a read error is the likely explanation. It is unclear where the CDR3 begins or ends on the DNA, so no DNA is shown, and the CDR3 is as TCRdb lists it. The CDR3 sequence: CAWSVRGAYAGI. J is TRBJ1-1 and V is TRBV30; TRBD1 reflects the table's D call only, with no check against the DNA. The CDR3 comprises 12 residues, both ends counted. The germline CDR1 and CDR2 sequences are GTSNPN and SVGIG (reference sequence).

This clonotype was observed a handful of times. The CDR3 sequence is CASSPGGRAYTQYF. In DNA form, the CDR3 reads TGCGCCAGCAGCCCCGGAGGGAGGGCTTATACGCAGTATTTT. V and J are TRBV5-1 and TRBJ2-3; 7 positions agree with TRBD2. The CDR3 has 14 residues. The germline V gene encodes CDR1 SGHRS and CDR2 YFSETQ. V was clipped by 4 bases and J by 7 bases; unmatched bases: 9.

The V and J genes are TRBV20-1 and TRBJ1-1; TRBD1 might be the D (5 bases). Germline V CDR1 and CDR2: DFQATT, SNEGSKA (reference sequence). V was pared by 0 bases and J by 1 base, with 9 bases between. CDR3 length equals 14 residues. The CDR3 loop is CSAREGGPNTEAFF. The CDR3 DNA sequence: TGCAGTGCTAGAGAGGGGGGTCCGAACACTGAAGCTTTCTTT.

V gene TRBV20-1 combines with J gene TRBJ2-7; the match to TRBD1 covers 11 bases. The CDR3 extends over 21 amino acids. With V trimmed by 2 bases and J by 2 bases, 23 bases remained unmatched. CDR1 is DFQATT, CDR2 SNEGSKA, per germline (reference sequence). In DNA form, the CDR3 reads TGCAGTGCTAGACATTTTCCGAGGAGGGACAGGGGGGCCCTGGGAGCCTACGAGCAGTACTTC. As protein: CSARHFPRRDRGALGAYEQYF.

The sample holds a few counts of this clonotype. The V call is TRBV12-5, the J call TRBJ1-5; 7 nucleotides agree with TRBD1. The CDR3 is 14 amino acids. CDR1 and CDR2 (germline): LGHNT, FRNRAP. With 8 bases clipped from V and 2 bases from J, the junction kept 6 bases outside the gene matches. CDR3 DNA: TGTGCTAGTCAGGGGGAAGGAGGCAATCAGCCCCAGCATTTT. Its translation is CASQGEGGNQPQHF.

The gene calls are TRBV20-1 and TRBJ2-5; 8 nucleotides agree with TRBD2. The CDR3 is made up of 13 amino acids. Germline CDR1 DFQATT, CDR2 SNEGSKA (reference sequence). J gave up 7 bases and V 4 bases, and 8 bases lay outside the gene matches. The CDR3 sequence is CSANYAGGRTQYF. The CDR3 nucleotides are TGCAGTGCTAATTACGCGGGGGGAAGGACCCAGTACTTC.